The rows below give T cell receptor beta chains drawn from one sample of a study of T cell repertoires in aging, cancer and after chemotherapy. Using its own MiXCR run on the multiplex PCR reads, TCRdb lists one record per CDR3 protein. Of 8,700 or so distinct CDR3 sequences listed, approximately 25% were seen once; the top ten hold about 2.4%. The sequencing sample was made of blood. Receptors originate from a human donor in good health. Both conserved end residues are trimmed from each CDR3. Size is stated for part of the rows, as once, few or many counts, or as a class when the clone is expanded.

CDR3 protein	clone size	V gene	J gene
SARDGASGRVSYEQY	medium-sized	TRBV20-1	TRBJ2-7
ASSEGGGGYQPQH	-	TRBV2	TRBJ1-5
ASSQGTSGSTYEQY	few	TRBV4-2	TRBJ2-7
ASSLGQGQGGYT	-	TRBV5-4	TRBJ1-2
ASSLGLVVVNEQF	-	TRBV5-1	TRBJ2-1
ASSLGGGGQETQY	few	TRBV18	TRBJ2-5
ASSLGPGGNNEKLF	once	TRBV5-1	TRBJ1-4
ASSSTGTGLETQY	medium-sized	TRBV6-5	TRBJ2-5
ASSGLAGVDEQF	medium-sized	TRBV19	TRBJ2-1
ASSSPGGAGKY	few	TRBV7-6	TRBJ2-5
ASSPWDRASTDTQY	few	TRBV28	TRBJ2-3
ASTSTGSHYGYT	-	TRBV28	TRBJ1-2
ASSPFQGRGANQPQH	few	TRBV28	TRBJ1-5
ASSLSGQGNTEAF	few	TRBV7-9	TRBJ1-1
ASSDGLATDTQY	few	TRBV6-2/TRBV6-3	TRBJ2-3
ASLQYDEQF	-	TRBV19	TRBJ2-1
ASSPRTSGRTNTGELF	medium-sized	TRBV27	TRBJ2-2
ATSRGGDGWWDTQY	-	TRBV15	TRBJ2-3
ASSSSRSSTQETQY	-	TRBV7-2	TRBJ2-5
ATSGDRENSPLH	-	TRBV15	TRBJ1-6
ASSPLSGTSGRAVGETQY	-	TRBV18	TRBJ2-5
ASSLSTSGRAHEQY	-	TRBV6-2/TRBV6-3	TRBJ2-7
SVARVSRDPFNYGYT	medium-sized	TRBV29-1	TRBJ1-2
SAQGTSGISSYEQY	medium-sized	TRBV20-1	TRBJ2-7
SALKSDTEAF	medium-sized	TRBV20-1	TRBJ1-1
AIRGQGLDEQY	medium-sized	TRBV10-3	TRBJ2-7
ASSVSGSPADTQY	-	TRBV5-6	TRBJ2-3
ASSKTSGGFLGNEQF	-	TRBV6-6	-
ASSFSGGGGTEAF	-	TRBV28	TRBJ1-1
ACSLYTGELF	-	TRBV27	TRBJ2-2
ASSLTGGGYGYT	few	TRBV12-3/TRBV12-4	TRBJ1-2
ATSRSGQGRAQH	medium-sized	TRBV15	TRBJ1-5
ASSRDRVYGYT	medium-sized	TRBV19	TRBJ1-2
ASSYLEGASNQPQH	medium-sized	TRBV6-5	TRBJ1-5
ASSLGAGASGSRDTQY	-	TRBV5-4	TRBJ2-3
ATLGGEANYGYT	few	TRBV10-3	TRBJ1-2
ASSWDSLVYNEQF	-	TRBV11-3	TRBJ2-1
ASSLIWTSGRVYNEQF	few	TRBV7-2	TRBJ2-1
ASSYWAAGDTQY	few	TRBV6-2/TRBV6-3	TRBJ2-3
ASTPLGGSYEQY	few	TRBV7-9	TRBJ2-7
SANIPGGSPYEQY	-	TRBV20-1	TRBJ2-7
ASSLVGIGNEKLF	-	TRBV7-2	TRBJ1-4
SARITETYEQY	medium-sized	TRBV20-1	TRBJ2-7
ASSEDGRSGGYT	medium-sized	TRBV6-1	TRBJ1-2
ASSLGGLAAYNEQF	-	TRBV7-2	TRBJ2-1
ASSLKRNSYEQY	few	TRBV14	TRBJ2-7
SAKEGGGGGTEAY	-	TRBV20-1	TRBJ1-1
ASSLRGSYNEQF	few	TRBV28	TRBJ2-1
ASSLFWTGVPANYGYT	-	TRBV27	TRBJ1-2
ASSLSIGSQETQY	few	TRBV7-2	TRBJ2-5
SAGGLRYNEQF	-	TRBV20-1	TRBJ2-1
ASSLASGSFHEQF	-	TRBV5-6	TRBJ2-1
ASSLGPGTGEFRAF	-	TRBV7-6	TRBJ1-1
ASSENRDDRDTQY	few	TRBV7-2	TRBJ2-3
ASSPDRDYGYT	medium-sized	TRBV18	TRBJ1-2
SAEDRGNSGANVLT	medium-sized	TRBV20-1	TRBJ2-6